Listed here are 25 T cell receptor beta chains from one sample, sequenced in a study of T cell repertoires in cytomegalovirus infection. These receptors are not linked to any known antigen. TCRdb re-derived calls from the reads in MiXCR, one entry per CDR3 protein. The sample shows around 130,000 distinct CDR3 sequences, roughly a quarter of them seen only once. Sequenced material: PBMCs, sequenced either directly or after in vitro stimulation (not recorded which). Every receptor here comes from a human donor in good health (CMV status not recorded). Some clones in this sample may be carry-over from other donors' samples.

The CDR3 is CASSPRTGEETQYF. Written as DNA, the CDR3 is TGTGCCAGCAGCCCGAGGACAGGGGAAGAGACCCAGTACTTC. V and J are TRBV7-9 and TRBJ2-5; 9 bases fit TRBD1. The CDR3 has 14 amino acids. Germline V gene lookup returns CDR1 SEHNR and CDR2 FQNEAQ (reference sequence). After removal of 5 bases from V and 3 bases from J, the junction contained 4 bases not matched to a gene.

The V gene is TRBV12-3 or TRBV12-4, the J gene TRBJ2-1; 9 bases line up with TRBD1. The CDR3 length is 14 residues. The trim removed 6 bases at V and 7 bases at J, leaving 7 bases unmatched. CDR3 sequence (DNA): TGTGCCAGCAGGCCGGGACAGGGTAAGAATGAGCAGTTCTTC. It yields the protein CASRPGQGKNEQFF.

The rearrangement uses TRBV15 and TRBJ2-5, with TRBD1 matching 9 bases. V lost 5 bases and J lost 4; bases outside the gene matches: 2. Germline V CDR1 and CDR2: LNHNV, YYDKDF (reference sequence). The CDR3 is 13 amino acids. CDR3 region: CATSQTGGETQYF. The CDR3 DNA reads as TGTGCCACCAGCCAGACAGGGGGAGAGACCCAGTACTTC.

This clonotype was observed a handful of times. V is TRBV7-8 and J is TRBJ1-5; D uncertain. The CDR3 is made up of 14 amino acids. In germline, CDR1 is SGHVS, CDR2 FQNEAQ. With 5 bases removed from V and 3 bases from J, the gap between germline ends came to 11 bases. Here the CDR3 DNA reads TGTGCCAGCAGCCCAGGAGCGAACAATCAGCCCCAGCATTTT. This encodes CASSPGANNQPQHF.

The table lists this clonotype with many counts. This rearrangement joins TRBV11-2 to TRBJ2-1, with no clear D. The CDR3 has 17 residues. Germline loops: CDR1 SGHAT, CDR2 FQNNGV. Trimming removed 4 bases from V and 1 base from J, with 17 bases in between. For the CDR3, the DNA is TGTGCCAGCAGCTCCCCCGGTCCGGTAGTGTCCTACAATGAGCAGTTCTTC. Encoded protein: CASSSPGPVVSYNEQFF.

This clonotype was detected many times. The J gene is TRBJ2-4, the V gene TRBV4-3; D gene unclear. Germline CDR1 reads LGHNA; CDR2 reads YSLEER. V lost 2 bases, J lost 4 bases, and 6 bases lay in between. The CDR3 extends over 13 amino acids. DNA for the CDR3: TGCGCCAGCAGCCAAACACAGAAAAACATTCAGTACTTC. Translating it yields CASSQTQKNIQYF.

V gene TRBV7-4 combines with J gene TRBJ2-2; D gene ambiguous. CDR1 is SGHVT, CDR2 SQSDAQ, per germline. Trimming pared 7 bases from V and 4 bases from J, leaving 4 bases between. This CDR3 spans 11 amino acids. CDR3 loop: CASTGTGELFF. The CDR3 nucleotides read TGTGCCAGCACAGGCACCGGGGAGCTGTTTTTT.

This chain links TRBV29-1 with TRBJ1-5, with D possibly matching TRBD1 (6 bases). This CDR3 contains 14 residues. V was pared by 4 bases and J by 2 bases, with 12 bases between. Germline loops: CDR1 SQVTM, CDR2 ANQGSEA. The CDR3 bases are TGCAGCGTTGCGGCAGGGGCCGGCAATCAGCCCCAGCATTTT. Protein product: CSVAAGAGNQPQHF.

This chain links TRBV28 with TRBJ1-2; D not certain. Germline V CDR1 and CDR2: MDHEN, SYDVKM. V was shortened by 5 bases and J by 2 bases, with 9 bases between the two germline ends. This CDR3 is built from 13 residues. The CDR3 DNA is TGTGCCAGCAGTACCCCGGGGAACTATGGCTACACCTTC. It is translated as CASSTPGNYGYTF.

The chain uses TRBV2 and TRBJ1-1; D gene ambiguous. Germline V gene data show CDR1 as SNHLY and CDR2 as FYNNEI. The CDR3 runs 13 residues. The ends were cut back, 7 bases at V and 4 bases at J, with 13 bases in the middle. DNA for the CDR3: TGTGCCAGCACTGCAGAAGACATCACTGAAGCTTTCTTT. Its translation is CASTAEDITEAFF.

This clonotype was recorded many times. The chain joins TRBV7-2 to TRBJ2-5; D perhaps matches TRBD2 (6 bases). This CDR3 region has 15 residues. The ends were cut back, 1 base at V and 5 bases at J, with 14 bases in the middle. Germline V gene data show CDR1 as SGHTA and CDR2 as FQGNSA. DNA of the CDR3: TGTGCCAGCAGCTTAGTTGCGGCAGGAGGGGAGACCCAGTACTTC. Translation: CASSLVAAGGETQYF. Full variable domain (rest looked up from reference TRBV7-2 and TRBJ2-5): GAGVSQSPSNKVTEKGKDVELRCDPISGHTALYWYRQSLGQGLEFLIYFQGNSAPDKSGLPSDRFSAERTGGSVSTLTIQRTQQEDSAVYLCASSLVAAGGETQYFGPGTRLLVL.

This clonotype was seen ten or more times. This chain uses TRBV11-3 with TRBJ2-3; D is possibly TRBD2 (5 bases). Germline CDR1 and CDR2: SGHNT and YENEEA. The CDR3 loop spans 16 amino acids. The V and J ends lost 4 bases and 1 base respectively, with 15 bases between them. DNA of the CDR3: TGTGCCAGCAGCTACCGGCGGGCTATGGGCACAGATACGCAGTATTTT. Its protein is CASSYRRAMGTDTQYF.

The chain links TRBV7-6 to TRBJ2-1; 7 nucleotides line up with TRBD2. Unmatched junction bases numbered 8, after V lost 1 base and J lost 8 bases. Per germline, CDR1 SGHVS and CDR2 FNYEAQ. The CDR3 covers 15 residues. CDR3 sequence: CASSLEGGSNDEQFF. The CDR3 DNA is TGTGCCAGCAGCTTAGAGGGCGGGAGTAACGATGAGCAGTTCTTC.

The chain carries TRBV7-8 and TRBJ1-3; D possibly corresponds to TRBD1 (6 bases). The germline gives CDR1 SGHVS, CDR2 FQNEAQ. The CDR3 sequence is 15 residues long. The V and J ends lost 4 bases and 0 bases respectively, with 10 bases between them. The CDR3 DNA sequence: TGTGCCAGCAGCTCCTGGGGGGCCTCTGGAAACACCATATATTTT. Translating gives CASSSWGASGNTIYF. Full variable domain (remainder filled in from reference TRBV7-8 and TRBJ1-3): GAGVSQSPRYKVAKRGQDVALRCDPISGHVSLFWYQQALGQGPEFLTYFQNEAQLDKSGLPSDRFFAERPEGSVSTLKIQRTQQEDSAVYLCASSSWGASGNTIYFGEGSWLTVV.

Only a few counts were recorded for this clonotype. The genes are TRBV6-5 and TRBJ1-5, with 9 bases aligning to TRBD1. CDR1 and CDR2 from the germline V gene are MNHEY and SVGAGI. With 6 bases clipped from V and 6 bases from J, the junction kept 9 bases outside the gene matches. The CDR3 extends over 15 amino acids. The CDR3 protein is CASRATGGSGQPQHF. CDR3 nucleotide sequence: TGTGCCAGCAGAGCAACAGGGGGCTCGGGTCAGCCCCAGCATTTT.

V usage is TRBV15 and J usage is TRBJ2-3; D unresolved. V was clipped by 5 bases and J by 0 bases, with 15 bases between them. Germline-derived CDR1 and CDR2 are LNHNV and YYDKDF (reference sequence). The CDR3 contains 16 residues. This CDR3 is CATSSPYGVSTDTQYF. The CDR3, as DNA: TGTGCCACCAGCTCCCCTTATGGGGTTAGCACAGATACGCAGTATTTT.

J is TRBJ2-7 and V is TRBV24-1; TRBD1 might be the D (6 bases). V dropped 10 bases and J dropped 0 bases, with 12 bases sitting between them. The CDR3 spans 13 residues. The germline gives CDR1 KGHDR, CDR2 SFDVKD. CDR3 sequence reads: CATSGASSYEQYF. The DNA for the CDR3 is TGTGCCACATCAGGGGCCAGCTCCTACGAGCAGTACTTC.

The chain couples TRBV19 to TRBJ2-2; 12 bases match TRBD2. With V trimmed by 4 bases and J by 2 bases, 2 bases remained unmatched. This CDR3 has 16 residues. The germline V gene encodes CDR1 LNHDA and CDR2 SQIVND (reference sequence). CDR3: CASSTGLAGNTGELFF. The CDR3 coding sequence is TGTGCCAGTAGTACCGGACTAGCGGGAAACACCGGGGAGCTGTTTTTT.

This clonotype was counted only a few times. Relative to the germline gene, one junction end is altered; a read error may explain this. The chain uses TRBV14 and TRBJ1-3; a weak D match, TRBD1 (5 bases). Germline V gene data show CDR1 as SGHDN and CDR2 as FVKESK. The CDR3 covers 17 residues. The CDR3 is CASTQSGGGSVGNTIYF. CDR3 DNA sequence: TGTGCCAGCACCCAATCTGGGGGAGGCTCTGTTGGAAACACCATATATTTT. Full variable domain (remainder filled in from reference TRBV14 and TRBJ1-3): EAGVTQFPSHSVIEKGQTVTLRCDPISGHDNLYWYRRVMGKEIKFLLHFVKESKQDESGMPNNRFLAERTGGTYSTLKVQPAELEDSGVYFCASTQSGGGSVGNTIYFGEGSWLTVV.

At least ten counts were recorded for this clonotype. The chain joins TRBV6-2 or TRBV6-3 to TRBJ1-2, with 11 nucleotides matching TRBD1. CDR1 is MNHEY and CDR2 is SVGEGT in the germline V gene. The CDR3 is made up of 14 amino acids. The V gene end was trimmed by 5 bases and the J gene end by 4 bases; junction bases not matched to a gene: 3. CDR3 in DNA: TGTGCCAGCAGTGTTGGACAGGGGGCCTATGGCTACACCTTC. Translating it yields CASSVGQGAYGYTF.

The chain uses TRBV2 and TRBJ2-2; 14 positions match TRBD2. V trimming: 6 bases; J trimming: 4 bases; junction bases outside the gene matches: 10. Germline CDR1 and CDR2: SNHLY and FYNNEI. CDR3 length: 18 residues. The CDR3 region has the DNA TGTGCCAGCAGAGGTGGACTAGCGGGAGGAGGGCCCACCGGGGAGCTGTTTTTT. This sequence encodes CASRGGLAGGGPTGELFF.

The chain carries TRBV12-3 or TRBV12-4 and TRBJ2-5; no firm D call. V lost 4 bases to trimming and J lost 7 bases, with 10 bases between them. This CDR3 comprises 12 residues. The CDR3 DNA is TGTGCCAGCAGTTGGGCGGCAGGGACCCAGTACTTC. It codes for CASSWAAGTQYF.

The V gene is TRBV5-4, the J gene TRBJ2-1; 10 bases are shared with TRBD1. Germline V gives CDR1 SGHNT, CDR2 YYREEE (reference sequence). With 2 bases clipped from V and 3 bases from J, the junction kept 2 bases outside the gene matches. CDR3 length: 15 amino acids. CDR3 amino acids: CASSFDRGHYNEQFF. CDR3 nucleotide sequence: TGTGCCAGCAGCTTTGACAGGGGGCACTACAATGAGCAGTTCTTC.

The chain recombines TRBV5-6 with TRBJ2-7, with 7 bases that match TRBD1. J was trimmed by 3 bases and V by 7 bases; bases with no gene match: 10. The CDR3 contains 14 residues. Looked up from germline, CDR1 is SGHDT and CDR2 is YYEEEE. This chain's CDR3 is CASGAYRGRYEQYF. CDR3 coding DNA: TGTGCCAGCGGAGCTTACAGGGGTCGCTACGAGCAGTACTTC.

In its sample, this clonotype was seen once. This CDR3 is CSAPSGSETQYF. CDR3 DNA: TGCAGTGCTCCTAGCGGGAGTGAGACCCAGTACTTC. The genes are TRBV20-1 and TRBJ2-5; 10 bases are a match to TRBD2. V was pared by 5 bases and J by 5 bases, with 2 bases of the junction left unmatched. CDR3 length: 12 residues. Germline-derived CDR1 and CDR2 are DFQATT and SNEGSKA (reference sequence).